This passage covers 26 T cell receptor beta chains from one sample sequenced in a study of OX40 agonist ivuxolimab in advanced cancers. Profiled with immunoSEQ multiplex PCR; TCRdb holds only in-frame clones, not every one. The repertoire has some 42,000 clones, 82% of them found once; the top ten carry approximately 25%. The sample was CD4+ or CD8+ T cells sorted from blood, taken in a trial of the OX40 agonist ivuxolimab. These receptors all come from an adult with an advanced solid tumor such as melanoma, head and neck, liver or kidney cancer.

V gene TRBV6-5 combines with J gene TRBJ2-1; D gene unclear. The V gene's germline CDR1 is MNHEY and CDR2 SVGAGI. V lost 5 bases, J lost 5 bases, and 16 bases lay in between. This CDR3 comprises 15 residues. DNA of the CDR3: TGTGCCAGCAGTACTTACGCGTGGGAAAACAATGAGCAGTTCTTC. This translates into CASSTYAWENNEQFF.

This CDR3 is CASSPGQGGAEAFF. As DNA, the CDR3 is TGTGCCAGCAGCCCGGGACAGGGGGGGGCTGAAGCTTTCTTT. V and J are TRBV7-8 and TRBJ1-1, with 11 positions matching TRBD1. Germline trimming cut 5 bases from V and 6 bases from J; bases unmatched to any gene: 5. Germline V gene data show CDR1 as SGHVS and CDR2 as FQNEAQ. CDR3 size: 14 residues.

The chain carries TRBV29-1 and TRBJ2-2; 9 bases agree with TRBD2. V lost 4 bases and J lost 5; bases outside the gene matches: 5. This CDR3 is 14 amino acids long. Germline assignment: CDR1 SQVTM and CDR2 ANQGSEA. CDR3: CSVVWREGTGELFF. As DNA, the CDR3 is TGCAGCGTTGTATGGCGGGAGGGGACCGGGGAGCTGTTTTTT.

This clone showed up just once. This sequence joins TRBV6-6 and TRBJ1-1; maybe TRBD1 (6 bases). Trimming stripped 2 bases from V and 1 base from J, with 8 bases between. The CDR3 totals 14 residues. Per the germline V gene, CDR1 is MNHNY and CDR2 is SVGAGI (reference sequence). CDR3 coding DNA: TGTGCCAGCAGTTACACGGACAGGAACACTGAAGCTTTCTTT. This gives the protein CASSYTDRNTEAFF.

The genes are TRBV27 and TRBJ2-2; D may be TRBD2 (5 bases). Germline V lookup: CDR1 MNHEY, CDR2 SMNVEV (reference sequence). CDR3 length: 14 amino acids. V lost 3 bases and J 6 bases, leaving 11 bases between the germline ends. CDR3 in DNA: TGTGCCAGCAGTTTGGCCGAGGGTGCCGGGGAGCTGTTTTTT. The encoded protein is CASSLAEGAGELFF.

This rearrangement joins TRBV19 to TRBJ2-2; 7 nucleotides line up with TRBD1. The ends lost 3 bases at V and 4 bases at J; junction bases unmatched: 8. This CDR3 spans 16 amino acids. Germline V lookup: CDR1 LNHDA, CDR2 SQIVND (reference sequence). CDR3 sequence reads: CASSIEGQLRTGELFF. The DNA for the CDR3 is TGTGCCAGTAGTATTGAGGGACAGCTTCGCACCGGGGAGCTGTTTTTT. The whole variable domain, filled in from reference TRBV19 and TRBJ2-2, reads DGGITQSPKYLFRKEGQNVTLSCEQNLNHDAMYWYRQDPGQGLRLIYYSQIVNDFQKGDIAEGYSVSREKKESFPLTVTSAQKNPTAFYLCASSIEGQLRTGELFFGEGSRLTVL.

V and J are TRBV6-6 and TRBJ1-6; D perhaps matches TRBD1 (5 bases). CDR1 and CDR2 (germline): MNHNY, SVGAGI (reference sequence). Trimming shortened V by 10 bases and J by 4 bases, and 14 bases separated the two germline ends. The CDR3 has 14 amino acids. CDR3 DNA sequence: TGTGCCACAACCGGGACCGTGTATAATTCACCCCTCCACTTT. It codes for CATTGTVYNSPLHF.

The chain combines TRBV7-3 with TRBJ2-5, with D possibly TRBD2 on 5 matching bases. The V gene lost 5 bases and the J gene lost 4 bases, with 11 bases spanning the gap. CDR3 size: 13 residues. Germline CDR1 reads SGHTA; CDR2 reads FQGTGA. The CDR3 nucleotides read TGTGCCAGCAGCCCTACGAGCGGAGAGACCCAGTACTTC. Translating gives CASSPTSGETQYF. The full variable domain, rest sourced from reference TRBV7-3 and TRBJ2-5, is GAGVSQTPSNKVTEKGKYVELRCDPISGHTALYWYRQSLGQGPEFLIYFQGTGAADDSGLPNDRFFAVRPEGSVSTLKIQRTERGDSAVYLCASSPTSGETQYFGPGTRLLVL.

This chain connects TRBV13 to TRBJ2-3, with a possible D match to TRBD2 (6 bases). With 6 bases removed from V and 0 bases from J, the gap between germline ends came to 10 bases. Germline V gene lookup returns CDR1 PRHDT and CDR2 FYEKMQ (reference sequence). The CDR3 runs 14 residues. CDR3: CASSAGGSTDTQYF. CDR3 sequence (DNA): TGTGCCAGCAGTGCCGGGGGAAGCACAGATACGCAGTATTTT.

The CDR3 reads CASSVVPSHSPLHF. CDR3 nucleotide sequence: TGTGCCAGCAGCGTAGTTCCCTCACATTCACCCCTCCACTTT. This rearrangement joins TRBV9 to TRBJ1-6; D gene unclear. There are 14 residues in the CDR3. V lost 0 bases, J lost 8 bases, and 9 bases lay in between. Germline CDR1 and CDR2: SGDLS and YYNGEE. Complete variable domain (other parts from reference TRBV9 and TRBJ1-6): DSGVTQTPKHLITATGQRVTLRCSPRSGDLSVYWYQQSLDQGLQFLIQYYNGEERAKGNILERFSAQQFPDLHSELNLSSLELGDSALYFCASSVVPSHSPLHFGNGTRLTVT.

The J gene is TRBJ1-3, the V gene TRBV5-1, with D perhaps TRBD1 (6 bases). V gave up 0 bases and J gave up 4 bases, with 8 bases separating them. The germline CDR1 and CDR2 sequences are SGHRS and YFSETQ. This CDR3 comprises 14 residues. CDR3 region: CASSLGTAGNTIYF. DNA for the CDR3: TGCGCCAGCAGCTTGGGGACAGCCGGAAACACCATATATTTT.

The genes are TRBV4-1 and TRBJ1-5, with 8 bases that match TRBD1. Germline V gives CDR1 MGHRA, CDR2 YSYEKL. The V gene end was trimmed by 1 base and the J gene end by 4 bases; junction bases not matched to a gene: 6. CDR3 size: 16 residues. The CDR3 DNA is TGCGCCAGCAGCCAAGCCACAGGGGGGGTTAATCAGCCCCAGCATTTT. It encodes CASSQATGGVNQPQHF.

The rearrangement uses TRBV6-1 and TRBJ1-2, with 9 bases aligning to TRBD1. In germline, CDR1 is MNHNS, CDR2 SASEGT. V was pared by 7 bases and J by 8 bases, with 8 bases of the junction left unmatched. CDR3 length equals 13 residues. The CDR3: CASTARDREGYTF. The CDR3 DNA is TGTGCCAGCACCGCCCGGGACAGGGAAGGCTACACCTTC.

The chain combines TRBV5-1 with TRBJ2-1, with TRBD2 matching over 12 bases. Germline-derived CDR1 and CDR2 are SGHRS and YFSETQ. After removal of 0 bases from V and 5 bases from J, the junction contained 6 bases not matched to a gene. CDR3 size: 17 residues. For the CDR3, the DNA is TGCGCCAGCAGCTTGGGCCTAGCGGGAGGGATAAACAATGAGCAGTTCTTC. This codes for CASSLGLAGGINNEQFF. The whole variable domain, remainder taken from reference TRBV5-1 and TRBJ2-1, is KAGVTQTPRYLIKTRGQQVTLSCSPISGHRSVSWYQQTPGQGLQFLFEYFSETQRNKGNFPGRFSGRQFSNSRSEMNVSTLELGDSALYLCASSLGLAGGINNEQFFGPGTRLTVL.

In regard to this clone: The same CDR3 can be traced to other DNA sequences in this sample. The chain carries TRBV5-6 and TRBJ2-1, with 7 bases matching TRBD2. The CDR3 contains 13 residues. Per the germline V gene, CDR1 is SGHDT and CDR2 is YYEEEE. V trimming: 4 bases; J trimming: 3 bases; junction bases outside the gene matches: 1. CDR3 sequence reads: CASSPGGYNEQFF. CDR3 bases: TGTGCCAGCAGCCCGGGGGGCTACAATGAGCAGTTCTTC.

This chain uses TRBV6-5 with TRBJ2-3; D gene ambiguous. Trimming cost V 5 bases and J 5 bases, with 11 bases left between them. Germline lookup yields CDR1 MNHEY and CDR2 SVGAGI. The CDR3 contains 13 residues. CDR3 in DNA: TGTGCCAGCAGTCGCCCCAGCCTAGATACGCAGTATTTT. Residues: CASSRPSLDTQYF.

The sample holds a few counts of this clone. The rearrangement joins TRBV7-6 to TRBJ2-7; D may match TRBD1 or TRBD2 (7 bases each). Germline loops: CDR1 SGHVS, CDR2 FNYEAQ. V was pared by 1 base and J by 5 bases, with 12 bases between. The CDR3 contains 14 residues. The CDR3 region is CASSLVAGGDEQYF. CDR3 in DNA: TGTGCCAGCAGCTTAGTTGCAGGGGGGGACGAGCAGTACTTC.

The chain joins TRBV7-6 to TRBJ2-1; D is uncertain. The CDR3 is 13 amino acids. Trimming pared 3 bases from V and 4 bases from J, leaving 7 bases between. Germline lookup yields CDR1 SGHVS and CDR2 FNYEAQ. This chain's CDR3 is CASSFDLYNEQFF. CDR3 nucleotide sequence: TGTGCCAGCAGCTTCGACTTGTACAATGAGCAGTTCTTC.

The chain has TRBV19 and TRBJ2-5; 15 bases line up with TRBD2. Looked up from germline, CDR1 is LNHDA and CDR2 is SQIVND (reference sequence). This CDR3 is 18 amino acids long. Trimming cost V 3 bases and J 1 base; bases outside gene matches: 6. CDR3 sequence (DNA): TGTGCCAGTAGTATCCGAGGGACTAGCGGGGGGCTCCAAGAGACCCAGTACTTC. Amino acid sequence: CASSIRGTSGGLQETQYF.

The V gene is TRBV7-9, the J gene TRBJ1-5, with unresolved D. CDR3 size: 14 residues. V was shortened by 2 bases and J by 5 bases, with 10 bases between the two germline ends. Per germline, CDR1 SEHNR and CDR2 FQNEAQ (reference sequence). CDR3 coding DNA: TGTGCCAGCAGCTTAAGGTTGGGAGATCAGCCCCAGCATTTT. This gives the protein CASSLRLGDQPQHF.

The chain links TRBV5-6 to TRBJ2-3, with D perhaps assigned TRBD1 or TRBD2 (5 bases each). Germline CDR1 reads SGHDT; CDR2 reads YYEEEE. The V end lost 1 base, the J end lost 2 bases, and 11 bases lay between the germline ends. The CDR3 extends over 15 amino acids. CDR3 in DNA: TGTGCCAGCAGCTTGCCGGGACCCACCACAGATACGCAGTATTTT. Translated, it gives CASSLPGPTTDTQYF.

The chain links TRBV9 to TRBJ2-2; D is ambiguous. Germline lookup yields CDR1 SGDLS and CDR2 YYNGEE. This CDR3 comprises 13 residues. Trimming removed 0 bases at V and 6 bases at J, with 6 bases between. This chain's CDR3 is CASSVGGSGELFF. CDR3 sequence (DNA): TGTGCCAGCAGCGTAGGAGGTTCCGGGGAGCTGTTTTTT.

The chain recombines TRBV7-3 with TRBJ2-3; D uncertain. This CDR3 region has 13 residues. Germline V gene sequence: CDR1 SGHTA, CDR2 FQGTGA. Trimming stripped 5 bases from V and 0 bases from J, with 6 bases between. The CDR3 DNA reads TGTGCCAGCAGCCCCCCTAGCACAGATACGCAGTATTTT. It specifies CASSPPSTDTQYF.

The chain uses TRBV4-3 and TRBJ2-3; 10 nucleotides line up with TRBD2. The V gene end was trimmed by 3 bases and the J gene end by 6 bases; junction bases not matched to a gene: 3. This CDR3 has 14 amino acids. Germline-derived CDR1 and CDR2 are LGHNA and YSLEER. CDR3 in amino acids: CASSQGLASDTQYF. CDR3 DNA sequence: TGCGCCAGCAGCCAGGGACTAGCGTCGGATACGCAGTATTTT.

This rearrangement joins TRBV5-4 to TRBJ2-2; TRBD2 is a possible D gene (5 bases). This CDR3 spans 16 amino acids. CDR1 SGHNT and CDR2 YYREEE come from the germline V gene (reference sequence). V shed 4 bases and J shed 10 bases, with 23 bases lying between them. CDR3 in amino acids: CASSPSLTAVGEELFF. In DNA, the CDR3 is TGTGCCAGCAGCCCCAGCTTGACGGCCGTCGGGGAGGAGCTGTTTTTT.

The rearrangement uses TRBV10-3 and TRBJ2-3; 11 nucleotides agree with TRBD1. The junction had 11 bases not matched to a gene; V was cut back by 6 bases and J by 0 bases. The CDR3 spans 18 residues. Germline loops: CDR1 ENHRY, CDR2 SYGVKD. CDR3 loop: CAIRVFRDRGTSTDTQYF. The CDR3 DNA sequence: TGTGCCATCAGGGTTTTCCGGGACAGGGGGACAAGCACAGATACGCAGTATTTT.